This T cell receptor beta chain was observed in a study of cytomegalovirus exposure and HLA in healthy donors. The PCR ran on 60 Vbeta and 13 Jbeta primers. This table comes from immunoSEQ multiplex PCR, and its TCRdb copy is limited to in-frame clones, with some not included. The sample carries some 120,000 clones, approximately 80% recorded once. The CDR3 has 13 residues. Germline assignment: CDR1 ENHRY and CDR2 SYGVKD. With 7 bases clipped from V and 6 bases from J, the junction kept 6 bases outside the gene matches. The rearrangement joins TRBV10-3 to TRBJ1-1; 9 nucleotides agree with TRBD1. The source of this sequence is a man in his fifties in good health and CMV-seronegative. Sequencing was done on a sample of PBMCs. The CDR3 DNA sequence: TGTGCCATCATGGACAGGGGAAGGTCTGAAGCTTTCTTT. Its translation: CAIMDRGRSEAFF.